A single sample is the source of the 20 T cell receptor beta chains below, sequenced in a study of metastatic and nonmetastatic thyroid tumors. The entire patient cohort was treatment-naive prior to thyroid surgery. TCRdb redid the clone calls on the PCR reads using MiXCR. The data show around 70,000 clones, with around 18% seen just once and over 10% held by the top ten. The material sequenced was blood. All receptors come from a female donor with papillary thyroid cancer or a benign thyroid nodule (not recorded which). Some clones in this sample may be carry-over from other donors' samples.

By share, this clone ranks as medium-sized. The chain has TRBV12-3 or TRBV12-4 and TRBJ1-2; D is unclear. V was shortened by 2 bases and J by 7 bases, with 14 bases between the two germline ends. The CDR3 contains 14 residues. CDR3 DNA sequence: TGTGCCAGCAGTTTACGCCGAGGAGTGGGTGGCTACACCTTC. Its protein is CASSLRRGVGGYTF.

This clone was detected ten times or more. The chain links TRBV20-1 to TRBJ1-1, with TRBD1 identical over 7 bases. Per the germline V gene, CDR1 is DFQATT and CDR2 is SNEGSKA (reference sequence). V shed 8 bases, J shed 8 bases, and the junction held 11 bases outside the gene matches. The CDR3 is 12 amino acids. The CDR3 loop reads CSTSGAQGEAFF. The CDR3 region has the DNA TGCAGTACTTCTGGGGCACAGGGGGAAGCTTTCTTT.

This clone was seen a few times. This chain uses TRBV28 with TRBJ1-5; D is ambiguous. The V gene lost 2 bases and the J gene lost 5 bases, with 4 bases spanning the gap. The length of the CDR3 is 12 residues. CDR1 and CDR2 from the germline V gene are MDHEN and SYDVKM. CDR3 sequence reads: CASSLPHQPQHF. In nucleotides, the CDR3 is TGTGCCAGCAGTTTACCCCATCAGCCCCAGCATTTT.

This clone has at least ten counts. CDR3 sequence reads: CSVARRQDYEQYF. The CDR3 bases are TGCAGCGTCGCGCGAAGACAGGACTACGAGCAGTACTTC. The chain combines TRBV29-1 with TRBJ2-7; a weak D match, TRBD1 (6 bases). The CDR3 runs to 13 residues. Germline V gene data show CDR1 as SQVTM and CDR2 as ANQGSEA. V dropped 6 bases and J dropped 3 bases, with 15 bases sitting between them.

V and J are TRBV6-2 or TRBV6-3 and TRBJ1-4; possibly TRBD1 for D (5 bases). CDR3 length: 15 amino acids. CDR1 is MNHEY, CDR2 SVGEGT, per germline. Trimming cost V 6 bases and J 3 bases, with 14 bases left between them. Here the CDR3 DNA reads TGTGCCAGCAGGGGGGGACGAGGAGCTAATGAAAAACTGTTTTTT. Its translation is CASRGGRGANEKLFF.

This clone was seen ten or more times. CDR3 nucleotides: TGTGCCAGCAGTTCGACAGGGTTGACCTCTGGGGCCAACGTCCTGACTTTC. Amino acids: CASSSTGLTSGANVLTF. The genes are TRBV6-1 and TRBJ2-6; 7 bases map to TRBD1. Losses at the gene ends were 5 bases for V and 0 bases for J; bases not matched to a gene: 7. Germline loops: CDR1 MNHNS, CDR2 SASEGT. There are 17 residues in the CDR3.

This clone was seen repeatedly, ten times or more. The chain carries TRBV2 and TRBJ2-7; 7 bases are shared with TRBD2. The germline V gene encodes CDR1 SNHLY and CDR2 FYNNEI. With V trimmed by 8 bases and J by 2 bases, 9 bases remained unmatched. The CDR3 consists of 14 residues. DNA for the CDR3: TGTGCCAGCGCAACCGGGGAGGGTCCCTACGAGCAGTACTTC. It yields the protein CASATGEGPYEQYF.

This clone was seen at least ten times. The J gene is TRBJ1-2, the V gene TRBV7-6, with a tentative D call TRBD1 (6 bases). Trimming took off 5 bases at V and 3 bases at J, with 13 bases between the two ends. CDR3 length: 14 amino acids. The germline V gene has CDR1 SGHVS and CDR2 FNYEAQ. DNA for the CDR3: TGTGCCAGCAGCCCAGGGGAATGGGACTATGGCTACACCTTC. This codes for CASSPGEWDYGYTF.

The chain joins TRBV5-1 to TRBJ1-1, with D possibly being TRBD1 (6 bases). This CDR3 spans 15 amino acids. Trimming removed 3 bases at V and 2 bases at J, with 14 bases between. The V gene's germline CDR1 is SGHRS and CDR2 YFSETQ. CDR3 sequence reads: CASSSFGRGNTEAFF. Written as DNA, the CDR3 is TGCGCCAGCAGCTCTTTTGGCAGGGGAAACACTGAAGCTTTCTTT.

In its sample, this clone was seen many times. This chain joins TRBV27 and TRBJ2-3, with 10 bases identical to TRBD2. Trimming removed 2 bases from V and 3 bases from J; junction bases left unmatched: 8. The CDR3 spans 17 residues. CDR1 is MNHEY, CDR2 SMNVEV, per germline (reference sequence). The chain's CDR3 is CASSLALSSGSTDTQYF. DNA for the CDR3: TGTGCCAGCAGTTTAGCCCTTTCTAGCGGGAGTACAGATACGCAGTATTTT.

This clone was counted ten times or more. This sequence joins TRBV5-1 and TRBJ1-1; D is perhaps TRBD1 (6 bases). Germline-derived CDR1 and CDR2 are SGHRS and YFSETQ. The ends were cut back, 5 bases at V and 1 base at J, with 15 bases in the middle. The CDR3 is 15 residues long. CDR3 nucleotide sequence: TGCGCCAGCAGAGCGCAGGGGCTGGAGAACACTGAAGCTTTCTTT. Its translation: CASRAQGLENTEAFF.

This clone was detected many times. The V call is TRBV6-1, the J call TRBJ1-1; 7 nucleotides match TRBD1. V lost 5 bases to trimming and J lost 6 bases; unmatched junction nucleotides: 9. Germline V gives CDR1 MNHNS, CDR2 SASEGT. The CDR3 covers 14 residues. For the CDR3, the DNA is TGTGCCAGCAGTCCCCCCGGGACAGCGGCTGAAGCTTTCTTT. Protein sequence: CASSPPGTAAEAFF.

V gene TRBV20-1 combines with J gene TRBJ2-7, with 11 bases identical to TRBD2. Germline lookup yields CDR1 DFQATT and CDR2 SNEGSKA (reference sequence). This CDR3 is 15 amino acids long. V shed 7 bases and J 4 bases; nucleotides not matched to a gene: 12. CDR3 protein: CSDNDPGTSGYEQYF. The CDR3 DNA follows: TGCAGTGACAATGACCCCGGGACTAGCGGATACGAGCAGTACTTC.

The V gene is TRBV30, the J gene TRBJ1-2; D gene unclear. This CDR3 contains 12 residues. V gave up 4 bases and J gave up 4 bases, with 10 bases separating them. CDR1 and CDR2 from the germline V gene are GTSNPN and SVGIG (reference sequence). This chain's CDR3 is CAWTGFSYGYTF. DNA of the CDR3: TGTGCCTGGACAGGTTTCAGCTATGGCTACACCTTC.

There are many counts of this clone. The chain combines TRBV7-9 with TRBJ2-3, with TRBD2 matching over 11 bases. Germline V gene lookup returns CDR1 SEHNR and CDR2 FQNEAQ (reference sequence). The CDR3 runs to 16 residues. Trimming at V came to 4 bases and at J to 1 base, leaving 4 bases not matched to a gene. Here the CDR3 DNA reads TGTGCCAGCAGCTCCTTACTAGCGGGAGGCACAGATACGCAGTATTTT. Its protein product is CASSSLLAGGTDTQYF.

In this sample, this clone turned up many times. This may come from a read error, since a much larger clone is one base off. Distinct nucleotide sequences in the sample also encode this CDR3. This chain connects TRBV19 to TRBJ1-1; D unclear. CDR1 and CDR2 from the germline V gene are LNHDA and SQIVND (reference sequence). This CDR3 comprises 13 residues. CDR3 residues: CASNDVMNTEAFF. Here the CDR3 DNA reads TGTGCCAGCAACGACGTTATGAACACTGAGGCTTTCTTT.

The chain is built from TRBV11-2 and TRBJ1-3; D perhaps matches TRBD1 (5 bases). CDR1 is SGHAT and CDR2 is FQNNGV in the germline V gene. The V end was cut by 6 bases, the J end by 7 bases, with 19 bases between. CDR3 length: 15 amino acids. In DNA form, the CDR3 reads TGTGCCAGCAGAGATGGTACAGGTCATCTGAACACCATATATTTT. Its protein is CASRDGTGHLNTIYF.

This clone was detected once. The genes are TRBV5-1 and TRBJ1-1; no clear D. V dropped 0 bases and J dropped 5 bases, with 8 bases sitting between them. The CDR3 length is 13 residues. Per the germline V gene, CDR1 is SGHRS and CDR2 is YFSETQ. CDR3: CASSLVPRTEAFF. CDR3 DNA: TGCGCCAGCAGCTTGGTGCCGAGAACTGAAGCTTTCTTT.

This clone was detected a few times. The junction does not match germline at one end; this may be a read error. The rearrangement uses TRBV28 and TRBJ1-1, with D possibly matching TRBD1 (5 bases). The CDR3 has 12 amino acids. Germline CDR1 reads MDHEN; CDR2 reads SYDVKM. Written as DNA, the CDR3 is TGTTCCAGCATTCTCCTGACAGATGAAGCTTTCTTT. This translates into CSSILLTDEAFF.

This clone was observed many times. This chain joins TRBV15 and TRBJ1-4, with 8 bases matching TRBD1. Germline CDR1 is LNHNV and CDR2 is YYDKDF (reference sequence). The CDR3 is 14 residues long. The ends lost 0 bases at V and 7 bases at J; junction bases unmatched: 1. Here the CDR3 reads CATSRDRGLEKLFF. CDR3 nucleotides: TGTGCCACCAGCAGAGACAGGGGGCTTGAAAAACTGTTTTTT.